Sequencing of this T cell receptor beta chain was carried out in a study of blood T cell repertoires in COVID-19. Study information: PBMCs, B-cell-depleted T cells, or T cells were the source of the cDNA or gDNA that made up the material.

The CDR3 length is 16 residues. CDR1 and CDR2 from the germline V gene are SGHNT and YYREEE (reference sequence). Deletions cut 0 bases from V and 6 bases from J, with 19 bases between. In the authors' workflow: Reference gene primer amplification yielded estimated nucleated cell counts. TCRdb's copy holds only in-frame clones and misses some; the assay was immunoSEQ multiplex PCR. D and trimming were read from the DNA, whereas the V and J calls and clone size are those reported in that table. The table includes roughly 230,000 clones, roughly 91% detected once. The TCR was taken from a man under 40 with COVID-19, enrolled during active disease. Sequencing was done on a sample of peripheral blood. This sequence joins TRBV5-4 and TRBJ2-7; perhaps TRBD2 as D (6 bases). The CDR3 bases are TGTGCCAGCAGCTTGGCCGGCGCGGGGAGATCCCGCGAGCAGTACTTC. Translation: CASSLAGAGRSREQYF. Full variable domain (rest looked up from reference TRBV5-4 and TRBJ2-7): ETGVTQSPTHLIKTRGQQVTLRCSSQSGHNTVSWYQQALGQGPQFIFQYYREEENGRGNFPPRFSGLQFPNYSSELNVNALELDDSALYLCASSLAGAGRSREQYFGPGTRLTVT.